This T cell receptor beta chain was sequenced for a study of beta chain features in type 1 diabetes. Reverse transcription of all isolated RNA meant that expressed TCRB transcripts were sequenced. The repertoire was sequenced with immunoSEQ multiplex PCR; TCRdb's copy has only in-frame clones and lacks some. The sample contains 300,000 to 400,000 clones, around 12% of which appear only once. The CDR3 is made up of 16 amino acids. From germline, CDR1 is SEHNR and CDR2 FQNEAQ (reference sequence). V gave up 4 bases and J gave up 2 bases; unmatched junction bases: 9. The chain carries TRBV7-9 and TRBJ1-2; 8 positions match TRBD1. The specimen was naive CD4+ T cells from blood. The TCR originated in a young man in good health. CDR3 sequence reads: CASSSGGTQGNYGYTF. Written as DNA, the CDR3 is TGTGCCAGCAGCTCAGGGGGCACTCAAGGGAACTATGGCTACACCTTC.